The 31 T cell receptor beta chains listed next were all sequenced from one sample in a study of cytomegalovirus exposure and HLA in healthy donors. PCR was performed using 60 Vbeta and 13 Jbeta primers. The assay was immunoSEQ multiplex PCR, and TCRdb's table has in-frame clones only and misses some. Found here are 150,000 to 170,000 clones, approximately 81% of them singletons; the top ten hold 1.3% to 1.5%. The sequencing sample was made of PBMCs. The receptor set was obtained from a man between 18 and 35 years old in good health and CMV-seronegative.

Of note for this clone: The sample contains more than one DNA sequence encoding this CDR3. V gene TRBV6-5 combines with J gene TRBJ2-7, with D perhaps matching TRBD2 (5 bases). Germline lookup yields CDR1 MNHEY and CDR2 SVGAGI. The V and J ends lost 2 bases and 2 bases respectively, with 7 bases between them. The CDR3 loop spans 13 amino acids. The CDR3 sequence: CASSYTRAYEQYF. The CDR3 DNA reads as TGTGCCAGCAGTTACACTAGGGCCTACGAGCAGTACTTC.

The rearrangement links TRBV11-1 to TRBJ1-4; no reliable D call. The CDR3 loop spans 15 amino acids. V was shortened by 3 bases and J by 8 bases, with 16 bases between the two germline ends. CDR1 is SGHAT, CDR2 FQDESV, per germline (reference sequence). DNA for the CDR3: TGTGCCAGCAGCTTTAGGACTGAAAGCTGCGAAAAACTGTTTTTT. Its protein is CASSFRTESCEKLFF.

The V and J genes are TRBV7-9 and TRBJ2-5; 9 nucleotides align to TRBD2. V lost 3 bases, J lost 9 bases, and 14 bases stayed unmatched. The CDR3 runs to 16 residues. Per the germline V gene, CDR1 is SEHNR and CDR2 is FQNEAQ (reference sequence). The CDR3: CASSFAGGSTQGAQYF. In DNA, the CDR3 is TGTGCCAGCAGCTTTGCGGGAGGGTCCACTCAAGGGGCCCAGTACTTC.

The CDR3 DNA sequence: TGTGCCACCCCGATCTACTCAGGGGTCCAAGAGACCCAGTACTTC. Translation: CATPIYSGVQETQYF. This chain links TRBV7-9 with TRBJ2-5, with a weak D call TRBD1 (6 bases). CDR1 SEHNR and CDR2 FQNEAQ come from the germline V gene (reference sequence). V dropped 10 bases and J dropped 1 base, with 19 bases sitting between them. The CDR3 consists of 15 residues. The whole variable domain, remainder taken from reference TRBV7-9 and TRBJ2-5, is DTGVSQNPRHKITKRGQNVTFRCDPISEHNRLYWYRQTLGQGPEFLTYFQNEAQLEKSRLLSDRFSAERPKGSFSTLEIQRTEQGDSAMYLCATPIYSGVQETQYFGPGTRLLVL.

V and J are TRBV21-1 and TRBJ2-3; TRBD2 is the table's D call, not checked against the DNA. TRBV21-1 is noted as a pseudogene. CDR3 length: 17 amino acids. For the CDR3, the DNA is TGTGCCAGCAGCAGACCGACTAGCGCGACCCCGTCGGATACGCAGTATTTT. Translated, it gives CASSRPTSATPSDTQYF.

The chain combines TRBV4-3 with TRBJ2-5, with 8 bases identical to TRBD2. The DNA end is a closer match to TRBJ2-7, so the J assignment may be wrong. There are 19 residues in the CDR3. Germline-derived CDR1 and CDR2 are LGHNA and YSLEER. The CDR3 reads CASSQYVGSGTSGAYEQYF. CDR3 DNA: TGCGCCAGCAGCCAGTACGTTGGGTCTGGAACTAGCGGAGCCTACGAGCAGTACTTC.

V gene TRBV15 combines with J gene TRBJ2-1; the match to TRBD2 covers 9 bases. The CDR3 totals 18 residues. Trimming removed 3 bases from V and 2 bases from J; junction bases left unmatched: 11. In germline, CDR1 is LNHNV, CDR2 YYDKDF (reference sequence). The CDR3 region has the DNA TGTGCCACCAGCAGGGACCGTGGGCGGGAGGGCCCCTACAATGAGCAGTTCTTC. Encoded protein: CATSRDRGREGPYNEQFF.

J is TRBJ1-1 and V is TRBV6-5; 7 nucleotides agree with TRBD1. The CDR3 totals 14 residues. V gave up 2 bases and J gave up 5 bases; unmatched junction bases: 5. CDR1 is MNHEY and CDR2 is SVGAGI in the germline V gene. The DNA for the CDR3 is TGTGCCAGCAGTTACAGACAGGGTGGGACTGAAGCTTTCTTT. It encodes CASSYRQGGTEAFF.

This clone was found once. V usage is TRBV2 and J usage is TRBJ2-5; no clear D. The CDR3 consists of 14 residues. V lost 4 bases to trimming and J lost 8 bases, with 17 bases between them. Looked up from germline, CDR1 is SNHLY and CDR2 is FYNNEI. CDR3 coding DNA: TGTGCCAGCAGTGTTGGGCTCGATCGTGGAACCCAGTACTTC. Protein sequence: CASSVGLDRGTQYF.

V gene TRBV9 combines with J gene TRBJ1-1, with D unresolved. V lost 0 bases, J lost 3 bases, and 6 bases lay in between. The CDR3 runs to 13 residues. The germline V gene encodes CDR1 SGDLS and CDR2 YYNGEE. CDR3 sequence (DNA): TGTGCCAGCAGCGTAGGGCAGGACACTGAAGCTTTCTTT. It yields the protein CASSVGQDTEAFF.

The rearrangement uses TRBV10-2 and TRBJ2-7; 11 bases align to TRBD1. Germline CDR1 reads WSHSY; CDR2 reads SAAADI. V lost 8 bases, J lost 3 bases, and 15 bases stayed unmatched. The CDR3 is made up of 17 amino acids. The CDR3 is CASSRDRGASSSYEQYF. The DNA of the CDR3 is TGCGCCAGCTCCCGGGACAGGGGGGCTAGTTCCAGCTACGAGCAGTACTTC.

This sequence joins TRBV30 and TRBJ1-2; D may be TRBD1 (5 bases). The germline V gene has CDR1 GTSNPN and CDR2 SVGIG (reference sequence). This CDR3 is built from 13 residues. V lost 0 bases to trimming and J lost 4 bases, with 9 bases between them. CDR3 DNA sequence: TGTGCCTGGAGTGTAGGGGCCTCCTATGGCTACACCTTC. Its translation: CAWSVGASYGYTF.

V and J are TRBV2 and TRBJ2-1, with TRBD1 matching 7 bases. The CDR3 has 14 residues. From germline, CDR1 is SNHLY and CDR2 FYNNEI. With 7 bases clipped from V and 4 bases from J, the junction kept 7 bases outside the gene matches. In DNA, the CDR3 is TGTGCCAGCATCCGGGACAGCCCTTACAATGAGCAGTTCTTC. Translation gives CASIRDSPYNEQFF.

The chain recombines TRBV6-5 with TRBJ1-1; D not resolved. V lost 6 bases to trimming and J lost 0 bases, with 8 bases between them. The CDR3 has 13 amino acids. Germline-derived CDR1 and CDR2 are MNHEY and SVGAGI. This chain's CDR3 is CASSRVMNTEAFF. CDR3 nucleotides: TGTGCCAGCAGCCGGGTCATGAACACTGAAGCTTTCTTT.

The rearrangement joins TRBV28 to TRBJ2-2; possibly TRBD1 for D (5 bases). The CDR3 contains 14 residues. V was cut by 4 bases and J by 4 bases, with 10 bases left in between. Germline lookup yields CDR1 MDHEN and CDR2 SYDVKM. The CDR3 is CASSSQVSTGELFF. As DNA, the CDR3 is TGTGCCAGCAGTTCACAGGTATCCACCGGGGAGCTGTTTTTT.

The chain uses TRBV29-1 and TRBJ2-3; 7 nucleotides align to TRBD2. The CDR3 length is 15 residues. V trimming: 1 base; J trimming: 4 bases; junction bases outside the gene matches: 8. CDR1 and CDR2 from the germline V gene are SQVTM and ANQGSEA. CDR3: CSVEGGGGGADTQYF. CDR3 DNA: TGCAGCGTTGAAGGGGGGGGAGGAGGCGCAGATACGCAGTATTTT.

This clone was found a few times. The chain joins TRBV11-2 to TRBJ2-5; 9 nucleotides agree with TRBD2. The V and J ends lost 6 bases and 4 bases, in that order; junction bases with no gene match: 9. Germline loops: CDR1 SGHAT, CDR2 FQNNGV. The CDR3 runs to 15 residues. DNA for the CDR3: TGTGCCAGCAGACCCCCCGGAGCGGGGGGAGAGACCCAGTACTTC. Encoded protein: CASRPPGAGGETQYF.

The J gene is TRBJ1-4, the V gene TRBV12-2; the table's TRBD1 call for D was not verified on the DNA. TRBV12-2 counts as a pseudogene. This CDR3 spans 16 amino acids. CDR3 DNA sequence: TGTGCAAGTCGATTTACGACAGATCTTGCTAATGAAAAACTGTTTTTT. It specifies CASRFTTDLANEKLFF.

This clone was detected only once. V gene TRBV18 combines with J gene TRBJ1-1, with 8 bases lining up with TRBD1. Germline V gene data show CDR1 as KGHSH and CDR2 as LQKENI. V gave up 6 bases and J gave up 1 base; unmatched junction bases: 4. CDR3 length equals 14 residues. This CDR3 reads CASSGTGQNTEAFF. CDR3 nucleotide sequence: TGTGCCAGCTCCGGGACAGGACAGAACACTGAAGCTTTCTTT. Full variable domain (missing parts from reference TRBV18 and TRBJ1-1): NAGVMQNPRHLVRRRGQEARLRCSPMKGHSHVYWYRQLPEEGLKFMVYLQKENIIDESGMPKERFSAEFPKEGPSILRIQQVVRGDSAAYFCASSGTGQNTEAFFGQGTRLTVV.

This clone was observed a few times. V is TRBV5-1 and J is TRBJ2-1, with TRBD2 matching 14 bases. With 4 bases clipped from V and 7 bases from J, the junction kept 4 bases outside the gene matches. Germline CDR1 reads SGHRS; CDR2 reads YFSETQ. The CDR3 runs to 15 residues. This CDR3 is CASSEGLAGVNEQFF. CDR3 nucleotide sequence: TGCGCCAGCAGCGAGGGACTAGCGGGAGTTAATGAGCAGTTCTTC.

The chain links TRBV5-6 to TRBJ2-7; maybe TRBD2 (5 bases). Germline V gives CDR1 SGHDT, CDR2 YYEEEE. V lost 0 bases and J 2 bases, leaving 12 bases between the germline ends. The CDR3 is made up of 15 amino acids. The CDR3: CASSLDAWGAYEQYF. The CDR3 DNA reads TGTGCCAGCAGCTTGGACGCTTGGGGAGCCTACGAGCAGTACTTC.

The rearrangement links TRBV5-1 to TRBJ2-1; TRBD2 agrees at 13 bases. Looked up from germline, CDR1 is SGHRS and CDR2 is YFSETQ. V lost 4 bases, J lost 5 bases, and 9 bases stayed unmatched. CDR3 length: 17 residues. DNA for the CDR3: TGCGCCAGCAGCCCGGGACTAGCGGGAACCATAAACAATGAGCAGTTCTTC. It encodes CASSPGLAGTINNEQFF.

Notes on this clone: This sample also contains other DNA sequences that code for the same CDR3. In DNA form, the CDR3 reads TGTGCCAGCAGCCCCGAGGCCGACTCCTACAATGAGCAGTTCTTC. Translation: CASSPEADSYNEQFF. The V call is TRBV7-9, the J call TRBJ2-1; no reliable D call. The CDR3 consists of 15 residues. The germline V and J ends were trimmed by 5 bases and 0 bases, with 11 bases remaining between them. CDR1 and CDR2 from the germline V gene are SEHNR and FQNEAQ (reference sequence).

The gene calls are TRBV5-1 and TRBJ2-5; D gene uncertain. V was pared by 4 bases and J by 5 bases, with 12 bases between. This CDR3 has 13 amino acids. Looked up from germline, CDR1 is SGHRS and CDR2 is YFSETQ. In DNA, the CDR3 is TGCGCCAGCAGCACTCTAGGCATGGAGACCCAGTACTTC. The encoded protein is CASSTLGMETQYF.

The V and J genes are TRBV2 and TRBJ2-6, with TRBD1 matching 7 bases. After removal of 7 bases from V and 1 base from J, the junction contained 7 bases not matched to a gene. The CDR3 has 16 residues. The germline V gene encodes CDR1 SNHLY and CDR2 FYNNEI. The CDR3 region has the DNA TGTGCCAGCACCCAGGGGGTGGGGTCTGGGGCCAACGTCCTGACTTTC. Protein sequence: CASTQGVGSGANVLTF.

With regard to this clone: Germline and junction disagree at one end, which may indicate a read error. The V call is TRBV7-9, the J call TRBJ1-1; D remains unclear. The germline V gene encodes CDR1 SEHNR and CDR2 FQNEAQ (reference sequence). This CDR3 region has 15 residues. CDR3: CSSSLAVGRNTEAFF. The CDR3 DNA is TGTTCCAGCAGCTTAGCAGTGGGCAGGAACACTGAAGCTTTCTTT.

The CDR3 protein is CASSVAPGTAYEQYF. CDR3 nucleotides: TGTGCCAGCAGCGTAGCTCCCGGGACAGCCTACGAGCAGTACTTC. This sequence joins TRBV9 and TRBJ2-7; 7 bases agree with TRBD1. Germline V lookup: CDR1 SGDLS, CDR2 YYNGEE. The CDR3 length is 15 residues. The V gene end was trimmed by 0 bases and the J gene end by 2 bases; junction bases not matched to a gene: 5. The full variable domain, in which reference TRBV9 and TRBJ2-7 provide the parts outside the CDR3, is DSGVTQTPKHLITATGQRVTLRCSPRSGDLSVYWYQQSLDQGLQFLIQYYNGEERAKGNILERFSAQQFPDLHSELNLSSLELGDSALYFCASSVAPGTAYEQYFGPGTRLTVT.

CDR3 in amino acids: CASSVGAHYEQYF. The CDR3 DNA is TGTGCCAGCAGCGTAGGCGCCCACTACGAGCAGTACTTC. This chain links TRBV9 with TRBJ2-7; D gene uncertain. V was trimmed by 0 bases and J by 3 bases, leaving 7 bases between them. The germline CDR1 and CDR2 sequences are SGDLS and YYNGEE. The CDR3 runs to 13 residues.

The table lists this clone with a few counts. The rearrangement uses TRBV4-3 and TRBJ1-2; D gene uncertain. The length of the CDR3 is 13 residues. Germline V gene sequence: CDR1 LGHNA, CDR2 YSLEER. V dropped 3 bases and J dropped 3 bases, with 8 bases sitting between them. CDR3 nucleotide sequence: TGCGCCAGCAGCCATGCCGGGGACTATGGCTACACCTTC. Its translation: CASSHAGDYGYTF.

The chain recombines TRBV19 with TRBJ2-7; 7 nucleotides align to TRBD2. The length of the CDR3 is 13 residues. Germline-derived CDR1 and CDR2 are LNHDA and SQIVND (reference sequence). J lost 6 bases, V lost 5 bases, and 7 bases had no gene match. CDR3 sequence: CASSWEGSVEQYF. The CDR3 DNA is TGTGCCAGTAGTTGGGAGGGATCGGTCGAGCAGTACTTC. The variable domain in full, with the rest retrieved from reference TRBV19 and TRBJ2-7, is DGGITQSPKYLFRKEGQNVTLSCEQNLNHDAMYWYRQDPGQGLRLIYYSQIVNDFQKGDIAEGYSVSREKKESFPLTVTSAQKNPTAFYLCASSWEGSVEQYFGPGTRLTVT.

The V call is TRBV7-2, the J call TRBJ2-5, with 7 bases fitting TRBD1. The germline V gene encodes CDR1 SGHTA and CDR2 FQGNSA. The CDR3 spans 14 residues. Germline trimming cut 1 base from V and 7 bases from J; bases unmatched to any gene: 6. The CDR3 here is CASSLGQGPGTQYF. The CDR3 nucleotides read TGTGCCAGCAGCTTAGGACAGGGTCCTGGGACCCAGTACTTC.